The following is a T cell receptor (beta chain) sequence with its context. Its antigen is unknown. PCR used 60 Vbeta primers and 13 Jbeta primers. Assay: immunoSEQ multiplex PCR; the TCRdb copy retains only in-frame clones and omits some. This sample has nearly 110,000 clones, with 77% found just once. This entry comes from a study of cytomegalovirus exposure and HLA in healthy donors. Study findings and constraints: TCR beta V segments were, for the most part, productive about 87% or about 30% of the time in an earlier analysis.

CDR1 and CDR2 (germline): SGHRS, YFSETQ. The CDR3 is 14 residues long. Unmatched junction bases numbered 2, after V lost 6 bases and J lost 0 bases. The source material was PBMCs. This rearrangement joins TRBV5-1 to TRBJ2-3, with 9 bases identical to TRBD2. The source of this sequence is a male donor in good health and CMV-seronegative. In nucleotides, the CDR3 is TGCGCCAGCACGCGGGAGGGTAGCACAGATACGCAGTATTTT. Amino acid sequence: CASTREGSTDTQYF.